This T cell receptor (beta chain) derives from a study of OX40 agonist ivuxolimab in advanced cancers. Study summary: Cancers in dose escalation were hepatocellular, melanoma, renal cell and head and neck. Previous treatment with anti-PD-1, anti-PD-L1 or anti-CTLA-4 therapy was allowed; over 35% had received some. Partial responses occurred in Three dose-escalation patients, one with hepatocellular carcinoma and two with cutaneous melanoma.

The CDR3 sequence is 15 residues long. V lost 0 bases and J lost 8, with 16 bases in between. Per the germline V gene, CDR1 is SNHLY and CDR2 is FYNNEI. Study-level points and caveats: Among T cells, CD8+ cells averaged more expanded clones than CD4+ cells.

As concerns this clone: Its antigen is still unknown.

Repertoires were generated with immunoSEQ multiplex PCR, while TCRdb's copy carries only in-frame clones and drops some. Of 25,000 to 30,000 clones listed, approximately 80% were seen once; the top ten hold approximately 30%. The chain has TRBV2 and TRBJ1-2; weak D call: TRBD1 (6 bases). The input for sequencing was CD4+ or CD8+ T cells sorted from blood, taken in a trial of the OX40 agonist ivuxolimab. This sequence originates from an adult with an advanced solid tumor such as melanoma, head and neck, liver or kidney cancer. The CDR3, as DNA: TGTGCCAGCAGTGAAGCAGGTCAGGGGAGGAAGGGCTACACCTTC. It encodes CASSEAGQGRKGYTF. The full variable domain, rest sourced from reference TRBV2 and TRBJ1-2, is EPEVTQTPSHQVTQMGQEVILRCVPISNHLYFYWYRQILGQKVEFLVSFYNNEISEKSEIFDDQFSVERPDGSNFTLKIRSTKLEDSAMYFCASSEAGQGRKGYTFGSGTRLTVV.